This record covers a single T cell receptor (beta chain). What antigen it recognizes has not been identified. No base quality values were provided; no much bigger clone lies one nucleotide off. This entry belongs to a study of T cell responses to AZD1222 COVID-19 vaccine (dated by TCRdb to the early 2020s). About the study as a whole: AZD1222 recipients given second doses at about 4 weeks or at about 12 weeks were pooled, since spike-specific TCR depth and breadth were not found to differ between the two schedules. A total of over 230 trial participants underwent TCR sequencing, of whom some 210 received two doses of AZD1222 and around 25 received two doses of the MenACWY control vaccine. Trial participants were enrolled into age subgroups of 18-55, 56-69 and 70-plus years, which contained approximately 150, 30 and 60 TCR-sequenced participants, respectively. General study outcomes and caveats: The 56-69-year group was small, and its depth increase did not reach significance, likely because of low power. CD4 TCRs associated with the vaccine covered the entire spike protein, and the dominant responses were in regions 160-218 and 743-854. No day 14 peak-response samples were available, so repertoires were characterized only after the peak T cell response. Spike-specific TCR breadth and depth rose significantly after two AZD1222 doses compared with day 0 and with MenACWY recipients. Participants were mostly white British, with more females than males. The authors suggested clonal diversity may have been underestimated. Reportedly, close to half of the unique spike-specific TCRs recognized epitopes lying outside the regions that are mutated in the B.1.351 and B.1.1.7 variants. Only a handful of AZD1222 recipients were SARS-CoV-2 seropositive at baseline, limiting conclusions about previously exposed vaccinees.

This sample's time point label indicates: baseline before first vaccination. Samples from vaccinated people were obtained from the UK trials COV001 and COV002, which included a single-blind randomized controlled phase 2/3 trial of AZD1222 (ChAdOx1 nCoV-19) in healthy adults. For TCRbeta chain sequencing, PBMC samples from trial participants were taken at day 0 and at day 28 after the second dose. The CDR3 regions of human TCRbeta chains were analyzed by immunosequencing. As for the authors' bioinformatics: Repertoire TCRs were checked for matches against a reference library of SARS-CoV-2-specific TCRs that had been generated using the MIRA antigen-specificity platform. Breadth was defined as the fraction of unique TCRs that were SARS-CoV-2-associated, and depth was defined as the fraction of total T cells that were SARS-CoV-2-associated. Using the MIRA data, every spike-specific TCR was mapped to the spike region that the TCR reacted to and assigned to either a CD4 or a CD8 class. Log10-transformed breadth and depth values were compared by one-way ANOVA with Sidak's multiple comparisons tests. This is the immuneACCESS table as TCRdb keeps it, with only in-frame sequences that have V and J called. A part of the clones is gone; compared with another copy, unresolved V genes explain less than half, and the rest is unexplained. V and J calls and clone size come straight from that table; D and trimming were deduced from the DNA. The sample table contains 100,000 to 140,000 clones; only one count was recorded for 90% to 95% of them. The ten largest account for roughly a fifth of the sample.

The specimen comprised peripheral blood, sampled on day 0 of AZD1222 vaccination. This sequence was found in an adult in good health.

The nucleotide sequence reads TGTGCCAGTCGGGACTACCGTTCCTACGAGCAGTACTTC. This gives the protein CASRDYRSYEQYF. The rearranged chain carries TRBV12-3 or TRBV12-4 and TRBJ2-7; 7 bases in the middle match TRBD2. V is trimmed back by 9 bases and J by 1 base, and the junction contains 6 bases that no gene match accounts for. The CDR3, cysteine through phenylalanine, is 13 amino acids long. The DNA shown is the 39-base CDR3, in frame from base 1.